This T cell receptor (beta chain) was observed in a study of T cell responses to AZD1222 COVID-19 vaccine. Study-level information: Second-dose intervals near 4 or 12 weeks were combined. Regarding the study as a whole: Vaccine-associated CD4 TCRs spanned spike, dominant at 160-218 and 743-854.

The CDR3 totals 16 residues. V dropped 5 bases and J dropped 4 bases, with 20 bases sitting between them. The V gene's germline CDR1 is SGHTA and CDR2 FQGNSA. Only in-frame clones appear in the TCRdb table, and some are missing; sequencing was by immunoSEQ multiplex PCR. The sample records 95,000 to 150,000 clones, 75% to 90% being singletons. Concerning this clone itself: Its specificity is not known.

The starting material was peripheral blood, obtained on day 0 of AZD1222 vaccination. The source is an adult in good health. V is TRBV7-2 and J is TRBJ1-2; TRBD1 is a possible D gene (6 bases). The CDR3 protein is CASSKTPDSLSYGYTF. The DNA for the CDR3 is TGTGCCAGCAGCAAAACCCCGGACAGCCTCAGCTATGGCTACACCTTC.